This passage covers 5 T cell receptor beta chains from one sample sequenced in a study of beta chain features in type 1 diabetes. Since all of the isolated RNA was reverse transcribed, expressed TCRB transcripts were what got sequenced. The assay was immunoSEQ multiplex PCR, and TCRdb's table has in-frame clones only and misses some. The sample has more than 350,000 clones, about 10% seen once. The sequencing input was naive CD4+ T cells from blood. The receptors stem from a woman aged 18 to 35 in good health.

This clone was recorded a few times. CDR3 in amino acids: CASSLGSWRDREGNGYTF. The CDR3, as DNA: TGTGCCAGCAGCTTGGGCAGTTGGCGGGACAGGGAAGGGAATGGCTACACCTTC. The gene calls are TRBV5-4 and TRBJ1-2; 9 nucleotides match TRBD1. Trimming took 0 bases from V and 6 from J; bases not matched to a gene: 15. CDR1 is SGHNT, CDR2 YYREEE, per germline (reference sequence). The CDR3 sequence is 18 residues long.

The chain employs TRBV12-5 and TRBJ2-1; 8 bases match TRBD2. The CDR3 contains 15 residues. With V trimmed by 4 bases and J by 6 bases, 8 bases remained unmatched. Germline values: CDR1 LGHNT, CDR2 FRNRAP. CDR3 in amino acids: CASGSSGRPLNEQFF. The CDR3 DNA follows: TGTGCTAGTGGTTCGAGCGGGAGACCCCTCAATGAGCAGTTCTTC.

This CDR3 reads CASSPSAGLAGSGEQFF. The CDR3 DNA sequence: TGTGCCAGCTCACCATCCGCAGGGCTAGCGGGGTCCGGTGAGCAGTTCTTC. The chain carries TRBV18 and TRBJ2-1; TRBD2 agrees at 9 bases. The ends lost 2 bases at V and 9 bases at J; junction bases unmatched: 14. CDR1 KGHSH and CDR2 LQKENI come from the germline V gene. This CDR3 has 17 amino acids.

The gene calls are TRBV5-4 and TRBJ2-5; either TRBD1 or TRBD2 may fit D (5 bases each). Germline V CDR1 and CDR2: SGHNT, YYREEE (reference sequence). Trimming took 4 bases from V and 5 from J, leaving 15 bases between them. This CDR3 has 14 residues. The CDR3 DNA reads as TGTGCCAGCAGCGCGACCGGGACCCCCGAGACCCAGTACTTC. It translates to CASSATGTPETQYF.

The chain is built from TRBV4-1 and TRBJ1-1, with 7 positions matching TRBD1. The V and J ends lost 2 bases and 5 bases, in that order; junction bases with no gene match: 5. Germline CDR1 MGHRA, CDR2 YSYEKL. The CDR3 is 14 amino acids. CDR3 loop: CASSQTGEGTEAFF. The CDR3 DNA reads TGCGCCAGCAGCCAAACAGGGGAGGGAACTGAAGCTTTCTTT.